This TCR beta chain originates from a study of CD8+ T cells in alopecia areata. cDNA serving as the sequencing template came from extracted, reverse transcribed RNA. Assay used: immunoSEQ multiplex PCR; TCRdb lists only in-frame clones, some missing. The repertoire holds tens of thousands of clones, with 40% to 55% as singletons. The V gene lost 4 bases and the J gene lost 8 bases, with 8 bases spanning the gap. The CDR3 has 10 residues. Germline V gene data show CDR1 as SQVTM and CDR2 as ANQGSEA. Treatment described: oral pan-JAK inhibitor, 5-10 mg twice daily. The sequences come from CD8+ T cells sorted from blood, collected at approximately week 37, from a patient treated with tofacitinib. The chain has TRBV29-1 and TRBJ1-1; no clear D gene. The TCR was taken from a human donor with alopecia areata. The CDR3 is CSVGLGEAFF. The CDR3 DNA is TGCAGCGTTGGGCTGGGGGAAGCTTTCTTT.